The clone carrying this T cell receptor beta chain was seen a few times. Its antigen is not known. Investigators reverse transcribed all isolated RNA, so they sequenced expressed TCRB transcripts. The assay was immunoSEQ multiplex PCR, and TCRdb's table has in-frame clones only and misses some. The sample contains 310,000 or so clones, about 15% of which appear only once. The CDR3 spans 13 residues. Germline assignment: CDR1 LGHNA and CDR2 YSLEER. V shed 2 bases and J shed 8 bases, with 12 bases lying between them. The record originates from a study of beta chain features in type 1 diabetes. At the level of the study: Patient and healthy donor groups were alike in age, gender and cell yields.

Points from the study as a whole: TCRB CDR3s were moderately but significantly shorter in Type 1 diabetes patients in all four CD4+ subsets.

The sequencing sample was made of naive CD4+ T cells from blood. This chain connects TRBV4-3 to TRBJ1-2, with D perhaps matching TRBD1 (5 bases). The sequence came from a man younger than 30 with type 1 diabetes. The CDR3 spells CASSQFQGEGYTF. CDR3 in DNA: TGCGCCAGCAGCCAATTCCAGGGTGAGGGCTACACCTTC.